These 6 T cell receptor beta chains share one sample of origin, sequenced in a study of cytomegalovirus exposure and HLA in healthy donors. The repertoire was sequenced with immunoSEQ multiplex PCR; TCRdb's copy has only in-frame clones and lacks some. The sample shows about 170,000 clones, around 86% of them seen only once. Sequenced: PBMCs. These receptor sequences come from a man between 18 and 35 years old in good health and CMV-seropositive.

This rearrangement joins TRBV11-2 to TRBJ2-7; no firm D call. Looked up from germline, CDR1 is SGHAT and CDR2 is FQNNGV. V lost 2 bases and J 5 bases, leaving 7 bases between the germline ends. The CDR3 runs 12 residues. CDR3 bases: TGTGCCAGCAGCTTAATTAGTAACGAGCAGTACTTC. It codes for CASSLISNEQYF.

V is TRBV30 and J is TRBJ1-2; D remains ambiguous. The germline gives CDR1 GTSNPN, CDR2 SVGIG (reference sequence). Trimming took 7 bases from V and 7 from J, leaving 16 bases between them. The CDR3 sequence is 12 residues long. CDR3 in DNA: TGTGCCTACCCAGGAGTAGGAGGTGGCTACACCTTC. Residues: CAYPGVGGGYTF.

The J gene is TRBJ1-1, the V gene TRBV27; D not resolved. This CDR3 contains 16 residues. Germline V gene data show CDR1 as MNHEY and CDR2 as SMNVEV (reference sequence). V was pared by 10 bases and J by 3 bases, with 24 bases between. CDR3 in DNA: TGTGCCACCCCCCGGGGAGAGGGCTTTAGGTACACTGAAGCTTTCTTT. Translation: CATPRGEGFRYTEAFF.

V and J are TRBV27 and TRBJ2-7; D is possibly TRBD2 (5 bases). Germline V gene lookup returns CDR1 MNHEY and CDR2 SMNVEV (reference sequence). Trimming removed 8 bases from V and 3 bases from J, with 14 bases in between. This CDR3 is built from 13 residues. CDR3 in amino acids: CASSRSRGYEQYF. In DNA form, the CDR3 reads TGTGCCAGCTCTCGAAGCCGGGGCTACGAGCAGTACTTC.

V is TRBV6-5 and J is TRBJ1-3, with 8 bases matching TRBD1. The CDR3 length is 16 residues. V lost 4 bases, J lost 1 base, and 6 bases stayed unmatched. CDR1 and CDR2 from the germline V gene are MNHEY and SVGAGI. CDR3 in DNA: TGTGCCAGCAGTTCCCCTCGGACAGGGTCTGGAAACACCATATATTTT. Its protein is CASSSPRTGSGNTIYF.

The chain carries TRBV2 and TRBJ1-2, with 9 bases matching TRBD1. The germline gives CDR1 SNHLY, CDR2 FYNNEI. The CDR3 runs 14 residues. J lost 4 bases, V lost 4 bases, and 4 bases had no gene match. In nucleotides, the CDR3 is TGTGCCAGCAGTGTGGGACAGGGTGGCTATGGCTACACCTTC. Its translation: CASSVGQGGYGYTF.